A single sample gave rise to the 18 T cell receptor beta chains below, sequenced in a study of T cells after yellow fever vaccination. In TCRdb, the 5' RACE reads were re-called with MiXCR into one record per CDR3 protein. The table lists some 390,000 distinct CDR3 sequences, approximately 5.7% of them singletons, with approximately 16% in the top ten. This specimen was PBMCs, taken 5 days after the yellow fever booster vaccination. The receptors derive from a man aged 25 to 45 who received the YFV17D yellow fever vaccine.

This clonotype was seen only a few times. V usage is TRBV10-3 and J usage is TRBJ2-7, with D hard to call. Deletions cut 7 bases from V and 3 bases from J, with 13 bases between. The CDR3 loop spans 13 amino acids. Germline loops: CDR1 ENHRY, CDR2 SYGVKD. Here the CDR3 reads CAIIAPADYEQYF. The CDR3 region has the DNA TGTGCCATCATCGCCCCTGCGGACTACGAGCAGTACTTC.

This clonotype showed up many times. The J gene is TRBJ2-7, the V gene TRBV5-1, with 10 bases lining up with TRBD1. The CDR3 sequence is 14 residues long. Trimming cost V 4 bases and J 2 bases; bases outside gene matches: 3. Per germline, CDR1 SGHRS and CDR2 YFSETQ. The CDR3 spells CASSRGQGTYEQYF. CDR3 nucleotides: TGCGCCAGCAGCAGGGGACAGGGGACCTACGAGCAGTACTTC.

This clonotype occurred many times. This chain uses TRBV20-1 with TRBJ2-7; TRBD1 or TRBD2 may be the D gene (5 bases each). The CDR3 contains 13 residues. The V end lost 6 bases, the J end lost 0 bases, and 12 bases lay between the germline ends. From germline, CDR1 is DFQATT and CDR2 SNEGSKA (reference sequence). The DNA of the CDR3 is TGCAGTGCCCGGGACGGTGACTCCTACGAGCAGTACTTC. Amino acids: CSARDGDSYEQYF.

This clonotype occurred many times. The chain links TRBV20-1 to TRBJ1-4, with 7 bases matching TRBD1. Losses at the gene ends were 6 bases for V and 8 bases for J; bases not matched to a gene: 12. The V gene's germline CDR1 is DFQATT and CDR2 SNEGSKA (reference sequence). This CDR3 region has 14 residues. The CDR3 DNA is TGCAGTGCCCCGAACAGGGGCCTGTGGGAAAAACTGTTTTTT. It encodes CSAPNRGLWEKLFF.

This clonotype has a handful of counts. The CDR3 is CASSYTGRRANVLTF. In nucleotides, the CDR3 is TGTGCCAGCAGTTACACCGGGAGGAGGGCCAACGTCCTGACTTTC. V and J are TRBV6-2 or TRBV6-3 and TRBJ2-6, with 7 bases fitting TRBD2. The ends lost 2 bases at V and 5 bases at J; junction bases unmatched: 3. Germline CDR1 and CDR2: MNHEY and SVGEGT. CDR3 size: 15 residues.

This clonotype was recorded many times. This rearrangement joins TRBV29-1 to TRBJ2-3, with D hard to call. CDR3 length equals 14 residues. CDR1 is SQVTM, CDR2 ANQGSEA, per germline. V lost 4 bases and J lost 4, with 15 bases in between. In DNA form, the CDR3 reads TGCAGCGTTGGCGCCGCCCGGGTAGCAGATACGCAGTATTTT. Translating gives CSVGAARVADTQYF.

V gene TRBV12-3 or TRBV12-4 combines with J gene TRBJ2-1; D may match TRBD1 or TRBD2 (6 bases each). CDR3 length: 17 residues. Trimming removed 2 bases at V and 8 bases at J, with 22 bases between. CDR3 region: CASSLFRQGREIYEQFF. The CDR3 nucleotides read TGTGCCAGCAGTTTATTTAGGCAGGGGCGGGAAATCTATGAGCAGTTCTTC.

This clonotype has at least ten counts. V and J are TRBV20-1 and TRBJ2-3; tentative D call: TRBD2 (5 bases). This CDR3 comprises 16 residues. CDR1 is DFQATT, CDR2 SNEGSKA, per germline (reference sequence). The ends were cut back, 5 bases at V and 2 bases at J, with 20 bases in the middle. CDR3 region: CSALALGVGYTDTQYF. In DNA, the CDR3 is TGCAGTGCTTTAGCCCTCGGGGTGGGATACACAGATACGCAGTATTTT.

This clonotype was found many times. The chain links TRBV29-1 to TRBJ2-6, with 7 bases aligning to TRBD1. Germline CDR1 SQVTM, CDR2 ANQGSEA. V lost 7 bases, J lost 4 bases, and 4 bases stayed unmatched. This CDR3 spans 13 amino acids. The CDR3 here is CSARGQGANVLTF. The CDR3 DNA reads TGCAGCGCTAGGGGGCAGGGGGCCAACGTCCTGACTTTC.

This clonotype has only a few counts. The chain is built from TRBV7-3 and TRBJ2-1; 7 bases line up with TRBD1. In germline, CDR1 is SGHTA, CDR2 FQGTGA. The CDR3 contains 15 residues. V lost 4 bases to trimming and J lost 5 bases; unmatched junction nucleotides: 8. The CDR3 DNA is TGTGCCAGCAGCTCTACAGGGGTAGCTAACAATGAGCAGTTCTTC. It encodes CASSSTGVANNEQFF. The full variable domain, completed using reference TRBV7-3 and TRBJ2-1, is GAGVSQTPSNKVTEKGKYVELRCDPISGHTALYWYRQSLGQGPEFLIYFQGTGAADDSGLPNDRFFAVRPEGSVSTLKIQRTERGDSAVYLCASSSTGVANNEQFFGPGTRLTVL.

In this sample, this clonotype turned up many times. V and J are TRBV12-3 or TRBV12-4 and TRBJ2-7; 7 nucleotides match TRBD1. The CDR3 covers 14 residues. Trimming cost V 7 bases and J 2 bases; bases outside gene matches: 8. The CDR3 DNA reads TGTGCCAGCACCGCTGGGACAGCACCCTACGAGCAGTACTTC. This translates into CASTAGTAPYEQYF.

V gene TRBV29-1 combines with J gene TRBJ2-1; D unclear. The length of the CDR3 is 14 residues. V lost 4 bases, J lost 2 bases, and 12 bases lay in between. CDR1 SQVTM and CDR2 ANQGSEA come from the germline V gene. The CDR3 sequence: CSVGVAFPYNEQFF. For the CDR3, the DNA is TGCAGCGTTGGAGTAGCCTTCCCCTACAATGAGCAGTTCTTC.

This clonotype appeared a few times. The CDR3 sequence is CATTGQGGGDTQYF. CDR3 coding DNA: TGTGCCACCACGGGACAAGGGGGAGGAGATACGCAGTATTTT. V and J are TRBV24-1 and TRBJ2-3; D tentatively fits TRBD1 or TRBD2 (6 bases each). Germline V gene data show CDR1 as KGHDR and CDR2 as SFDVKD. Trimming stripped 8 bases from V and 5 bases from J, with 16 bases between. This CDR3 contains 14 residues.

This clonotype showed up many times. This sequence joins TRBV7-2 and TRBJ2-7; 7 bases agree with TRBD1. The CDR3 has 14 amino acids. Per the germline V gene, CDR1 is SGHTA and CDR2 is FQGNSA. J was trimmed by 3 bases and V by 5 bases; bases with no gene match: 7. The CDR3 reads CASSIGQASYEQYF. CDR3 sequence (DNA): TGTGCCAGCAGCATAGGACAGGCAAGCTACGAGCAGTACTTC.

This clonotype has a count of ten or more. The chain links TRBV18 to TRBJ1-1; 7 bases fit TRBD1. Germline V gives CDR1 KGHSH, CDR2 LQKENI. After removal of 5 bases from V and 6 bases from J, the junction contained 9 bases not matched to a gene. This CDR3 has 14 residues. CDR3 in amino acids: CASSARQGGAEAFF. The CDR3 DNA reads as TGTGCCAGCTCAGCGCGACAGGGAGGCGCTGAAGCTTTCTTT.

This clonotype showed up just a few times. The rearrangement joins TRBV3-1 to TRBJ2-7; weak D call: TRBD2 (6 bases). The CDR3 has 15 residues. Trimming pared 0 bases from V and 1 base from J, leaving 10 bases between. Germline V gene lookup returns CDR1 LGHDT and CDR2 YNNKEL (reference sequence). This CDR3 reads CASSQEWRGSYEQYF. The CDR3 coding sequence is TGTGCCAGCAGCCAAGAGTGGCGGGGTTCCTACGAGCAGTACTTC.

This clonotype was counted only a few times. The chain combines TRBV6-5 with TRBJ2-5; 7 nucleotides line up with TRBD1. Germline loops: CDR1 MNHEY, CDR2 SVGAGI. The CDR3 has 15 residues. V shed 0 bases and J 6 bases; nucleotides not matched to a gene: 7. CDR3 sequence reads: CASSYSGTDGQTQYF. In DNA form, the CDR3 reads TGTGCCAGCAGTTACTCTGGGACAGACGGGCAGACCCAGTACTTC.

The rearrangement links TRBV12-3 or TRBV12-4 to TRBJ2-1, with unresolved D. V was pared by 0 bases and J by 3 bases, with 9 bases between. The CDR3 runs to 15 residues. CDR3 protein: CASSLAPRSYNEQFF. The CDR3 DNA follows: TGTGCCAGCAGTTTAGCCCCGAGAAGCTACAATGAGCAGTTCTTC.